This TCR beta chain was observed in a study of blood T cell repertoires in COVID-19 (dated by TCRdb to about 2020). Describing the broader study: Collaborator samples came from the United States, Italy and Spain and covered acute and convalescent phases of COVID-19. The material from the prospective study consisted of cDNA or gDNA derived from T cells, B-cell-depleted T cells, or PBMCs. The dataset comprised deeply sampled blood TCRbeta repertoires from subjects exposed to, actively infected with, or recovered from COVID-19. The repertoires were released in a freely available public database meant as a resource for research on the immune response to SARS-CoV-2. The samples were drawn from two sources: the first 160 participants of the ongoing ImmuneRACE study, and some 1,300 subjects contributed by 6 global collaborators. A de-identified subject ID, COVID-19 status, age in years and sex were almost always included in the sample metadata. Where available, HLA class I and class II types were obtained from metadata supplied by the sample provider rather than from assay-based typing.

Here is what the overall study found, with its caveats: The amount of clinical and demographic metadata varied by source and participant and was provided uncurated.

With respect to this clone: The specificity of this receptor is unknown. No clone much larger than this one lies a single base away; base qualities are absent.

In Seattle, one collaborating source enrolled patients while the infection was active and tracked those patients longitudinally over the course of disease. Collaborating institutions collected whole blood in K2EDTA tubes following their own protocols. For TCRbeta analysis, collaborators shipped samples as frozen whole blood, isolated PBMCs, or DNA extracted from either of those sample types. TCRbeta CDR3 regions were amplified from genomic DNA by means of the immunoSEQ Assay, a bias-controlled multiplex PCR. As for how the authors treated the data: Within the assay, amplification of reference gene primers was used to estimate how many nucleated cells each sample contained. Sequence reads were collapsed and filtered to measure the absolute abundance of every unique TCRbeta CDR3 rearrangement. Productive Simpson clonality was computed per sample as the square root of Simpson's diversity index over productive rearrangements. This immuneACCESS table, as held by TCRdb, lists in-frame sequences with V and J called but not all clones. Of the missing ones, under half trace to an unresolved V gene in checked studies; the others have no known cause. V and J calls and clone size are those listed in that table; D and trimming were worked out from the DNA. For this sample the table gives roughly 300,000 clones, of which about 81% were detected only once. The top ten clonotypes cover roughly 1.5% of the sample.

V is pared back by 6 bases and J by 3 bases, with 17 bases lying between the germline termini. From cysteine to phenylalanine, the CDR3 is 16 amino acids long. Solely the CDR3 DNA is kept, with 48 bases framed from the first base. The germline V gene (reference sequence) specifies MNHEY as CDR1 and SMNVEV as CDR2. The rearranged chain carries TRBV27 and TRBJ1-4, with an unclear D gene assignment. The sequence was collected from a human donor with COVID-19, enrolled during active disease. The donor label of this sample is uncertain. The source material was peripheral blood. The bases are TGTGCCAGCAGCCCCCGAAGCGGGTTGGCTAATGAAAAACTGTTTTTT. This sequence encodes CASSPRSGLANEKLFF.